This section outlines one TCR beta chain sequence together with its context. Its antigen is still unknown. This record belongs to a study of CD8+ T cells in alopecia areata. Study conclusions and caveats: An increase in clonality over normal scalp was evident in lesional scalp, especially alopecia totalis/universalis. Just one nonresponder means the tie between baseline CD8+ expansion and response stays uncertain.

It was cDNA, reverse transcribed from extracted RNA, that served as the sequencing template. Method: immunoSEQ multiplex PCR; TCRdb's copy keeps in-frame clones and lacks some. The sample includes roughly 100,000 clones, over 75% of them seen just once. Germline CDR1 is MNHEY and CDR2 is SMNVEV (reference sequence). The CDR3 contains 14 residues. Losses at the gene ends were 5 bases for V and 2 bases for J; bases not matched to a gene: 5. Treatment defined: oral pan-JAK inhibitor, 5-10 mg twice daily. CD4+ and CD8+ T cells were sorted from PBMCs. This material consisted of CD8+ T cells sorted from blood, taken at approximately week 30, from a patient treated with tofacitinib. The chain links TRBV27 to TRBJ2-7, with 8 bases matching TRBD1. The clonotype originates from a human donor with alopecia areata. The CDR3 DNA is TGTGCCAGCAGTCCGACAGGGGACCCCTACGAGCAGTACTTC. This encodes CASSPTGDPYEQYF.